The 15 T cell receptor beta chains below come from one sample, sequenced in a study of blood T cell repertoires in COVID-19. Assay used: immunoSEQ multiplex PCR; TCRdb lists only in-frame clones, some missing. The repertoire holds approximately 400,000 clones, with 80% to 85% as singletons. The source material was PBMCs or T cells enriched from blood (not recorded which). The receptor set was obtained from a woman aged 50 to 60 who had recovered from COVID-19.

The CDR3 DNA reads TGTGCCAGCAGTGAAGTGAATCTAGCGGGGGCCTTCACAGATACGCAGTATTTT. This codes for CASSEVNLAGAFTDTQYF. J is TRBJ2-3 and V is TRBV6-1, with TRBD2 matching 10 bases. CDR3 size: 18 residues. Germline loops: CDR1 MNHNS, CDR2 SASEGT. Losses at the gene ends were 1 base for V and 2 bases for J; bases not matched to a gene: 9.

This chain links TRBV7-2 with TRBJ1-2, with D possibly being TRBD1 (5 bases). CDR1 and CDR2 (germline): SGHTA, FQGNSA. The CDR3 has 13 residues. V dropped 5 bases and J dropped 8 bases, with 15 bases sitting between them. The CDR3 DNA follows: TGTGCCAGCAGCCGGGGGGAGGTAGGCGGCTACACCTTC. Translating gives CASSRGEVGGYTF.

The rearrangement links TRBV2 to TRBJ1-6; D may be TRBD1 (6 bases). The CDR3 sequence is 13 residues long. Trimming removed 4 bases at V and 7 bases at J, with 8 bases between. Germline V gene lookup returns CDR1 SNHLY and CDR2 FYNNEI. As DNA, the CDR3 is TGTGCCAGCAGTGGCGGGGGCAATTCACCCCTCCACTTT. As protein: CASSGGGNSPLHF.

This chain links TRBV7-9 with TRBJ1-5; D gene unclear. V was cut by 8 bases and J by 0 bases, with 5 bases left in between. Germline V gene lookup returns CDR1 SEHNR and CDR2 FQNEAQ (reference sequence). The CDR3 spans 12 residues. The CDR3: CASPVSNQPQHF. CDR3 sequence (DNA): TGTGCCAGCCCCGTTAGCAATCAGCCCCAGCATTTT.

This chain uses TRBV5-1 with TRBJ1-2; 9 bases map to TRBD1. This CDR3 has 17 residues. The junction had 13 bases not matched to a gene; V was cut back by 4 bases and J by 3 bases. CDR1 is SGHRS and CDR2 is YFSETQ in the germline V gene. The CDR3 region has the DNA TGCGCCAGCAGCCCGGGGACAGGGCCTGGTCCCCACTATGGCTACACCTTC. Encoded protein: CASSPGTGPGPHYGYTF.

The chain joins TRBV5-4 to TRBJ1-6, with 8 bases fitting TRBD1. The J segment lost 10 bases and the V segment lost 0 bases, leaving 6 bases of the junction unmatched. Germline CDR1 is SGHNT and CDR2 is YYREEE (reference sequence). This CDR3 has 15 residues. As DNA, the CDR3 is TGTGCCAGCAGCTTGGGAGTGACAGGGGAATCACCCCTCCACTTT. Protein product: CASSLGVTGESPLHF. The full variable domain, with the rest looked up from reference TRBV5-4 and TRBJ1-6, is ETGVTQSPTHLIKTRGQQVTLRCSSQSGHNTVSWYQQALGQGPQFIFQYYREEENGRGNFPPRFSGLQFPNYSSELNVNALELDDSALYLCASSLGVTGESPLHFGNGTRLTVT.

J is TRBJ1-1 and V is TRBV27; 9 bases align to TRBD1. Germline assignment: CDR1 MNHEY and CDR2 SMNVEV (reference sequence). The ends lost 4 bases at V and 3 bases at J; junction bases unmatched: 6. The CDR3 spans 15 residues. CDR3 loop: CASSSANRGHTEAFF. DNA of the CDR3: TGTGCCAGCAGTTCTGCCAACAGGGGGCACACTGAAGCTTTCTTT.

V usage is TRBV7-8 and J usage is TRBJ2-1; TRBD2 might be the D (7 bases). The CDR3 extends over 18 amino acids. Trimming stripped 3 bases from V and 0 bases from J, with 18 bases between. CDR1 SGHVS and CDR2 FQNEAQ come from the germline V gene. The CDR3 nucleotides are TGTGCCAGCAGCTTTCGGGGGGTAGGCAGGGGCTCCTACAATGAGCAGTTCTTC. Translation gives CASSFRGVGRGSYNEQFF.

The chain is built from TRBV5-1 and TRBJ1-2; 7 nucleotides align to TRBD1. V lost 5 bases, J lost 5 bases, and 9 bases stayed unmatched. The CDR3 totals 14 residues. Germline V CDR1 and CDR2: SGHRS, YFSETQ. The CDR3 protein is CASSPRQGSYGYTF. In DNA, the CDR3 is TGCGCCAGCAGTCCGCGACAGGGAAGTTATGGCTACACCTTC.

Only a few counts were recorded for this clone. J is TRBJ1-1 and V is TRBV11-2; D call uncertain. Trimming removed 2 bases at V and 1 base at J, with 8 bases between. The germline V gene encodes CDR1 SGHAT and CDR2 FQNNGV. The CDR3 length is 14 residues. CDR3 in DNA: TGTGCCAGCAGCTTACGACGGGGGAACACTGAAGCTTTCTTT. Encoded protein: CASSLRRGNTEAFF.

The gene calls are TRBV12-3 or TRBV12-4 and TRBJ2-3; D ambiguous. The CDR3 is 13 residues long. V lost 4 bases, J lost 1 base, and 6 bases lay in between. CDR3: CASSSTGTDTQYF. Here the CDR3 DNA reads TGTGCCAGCAGTTCAACTGGCACAGATACGCAGTATTTT.

This chain joins TRBV1 and TRBJ2-7; TRBD2 is the table's D call, not checked against the DNA. TRBV1 is marked as a pseudogene. The length of the CDR3 is 16 residues. CDR3 coding DNA: TGCACCAGCAGCCAAGAGCAGACTAGCGGGTGCGACGAGCAGTACTTC. Translation gives CTSSQEQTSGCDEQYF.

This clone was picked up a small number of times. This chain joins TRBV5-1 and TRBJ1-4; 9 bases fit TRBD1. With 1 base clipped from V and 7 bases from J, the junction kept 8 bases outside the gene matches. There are 16 residues in the CDR3. Germline V lookup: CDR1 SGHRS, CDR2 YFSETQ. CDR3 DNA: TGCGCCAGCAGCTTGCGACCCGGGACAGGGTCTGAAAAACTGTTTTTT. It is translated as CASSLRPGTGSEKLFF.

The chain couples TRBV6-1 to TRBJ1-2; 8 bases align to TRBD1. The CDR3 length is 18 residues. CDR1 MNHNS and CDR2 SASEGT come from the germline V gene. Germline trimming cut 0 bases from V and 4 bases from J; bases unmatched to any gene: 13. CDR3 sequence (DNA): TGTGCCAGCAGTGAAGCGCCACCTCGGGCAGGGGGCTTCTATGGCTACACCTTC. Its translation: CASSEAPPRAGGFYGYTF.

This chain joins TRBV5-5 and TRBJ1-2; D is undetermined. This CDR3 spans 12 amino acids. Germline V gene lookup returns CDR1 SGHKS and CDR2 YYEKEE (reference sequence). The ends were cut back, 4 bases at V and 2 bases at J, with 6 bases in the middle. The CDR3 DNA reads TGTGCCAGCAGCCCACTGAACTATGGCTACACCTTC. Protein: CASSPLNYGYTF. Together with reference TRBV5-5 and TRBJ1-2, the CDR3 gives the full variable domain: DAGVTQSPTHLIKTRGQQVTLRCSPISGHKSVSWYQQVLGQGPQFIFQYYEKEERGRGNFPDRFSARQFPNYSSELNVNALLLGDSALYLCASSPLNYGYTFGSGTRLTVV.